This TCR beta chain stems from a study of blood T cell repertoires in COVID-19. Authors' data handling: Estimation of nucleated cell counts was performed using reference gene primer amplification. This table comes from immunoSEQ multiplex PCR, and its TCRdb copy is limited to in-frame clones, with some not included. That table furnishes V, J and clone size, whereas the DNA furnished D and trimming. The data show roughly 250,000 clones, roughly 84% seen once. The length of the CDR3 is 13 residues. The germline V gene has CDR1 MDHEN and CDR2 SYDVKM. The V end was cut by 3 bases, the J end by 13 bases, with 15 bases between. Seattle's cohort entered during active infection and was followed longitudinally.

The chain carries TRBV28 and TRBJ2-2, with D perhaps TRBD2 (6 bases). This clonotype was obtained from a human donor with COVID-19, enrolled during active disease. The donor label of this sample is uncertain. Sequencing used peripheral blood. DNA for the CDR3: TGTGCCAGCAGTTTGGGGGGTCGGGAAACGCTGTTTTTT. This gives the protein CASSLGGRETLFF. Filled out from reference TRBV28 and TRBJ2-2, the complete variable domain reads DVKVTQSSRYLVKRTGEKVFLECVQDMDHENMFWYRQDPGLGLRLIYFSYDVKMKEKGDIPEGYSVSREKKERFSLILESASTNQTSMYLCASSLGGRETLFFGEGSRLTVL.